This is a list of T cell receptor beta chains from one sample in a study of OX40 agonist ivuxolimab in advanced cancers. Generated by immunoSEQ multiplex PCR, the TCRdb table keeps only in-frame clones and is missing some. Of some 90,000 clones in the sample, roughly 92% were seen once. The material was CD4+ or CD8+ T cells sorted from blood, obtained in a trial of the OX40 agonist ivuxolimab. All receptors come from an adult with an advanced solid tumor such as melanoma, head and neck, liver or kidney cancer. The CDR3 runs from the conserved cysteine through the conserved F or W. A D gene is named only where the DNA matches it firmly. Size is omitted from some rows. Given values are once, few, many or a class for expanded clones.

j_call v_call clone_size d_call cdr3_aa cdr3_nt
TRBJ1-2 TRBV30 NA TRBD1 CAWSTTDRDGYTF TGTGCCTGGAGTACGACGGACAGGGATGGCTACACCTTC
TRBJ2-2 TRBV28 NA NA CASSGGQLNTGELFF TGTGCCAGCAGTGGGGGACAACTGAACACCGGGGAGCTGTTTTTT
TRBJ1-5 TRBV5-8 NA TRBD1 CASSLRLGQGISNQPQHF TGTGCCAGCAGCTTGCGTCTTGGACAGGGGATTTCCAATCAGCCCCAGCATTTT
TRBJ2-6 TRBV19 NA NA CASWQGPGANVLTF TGTGCCAGTTGGCAAGGGCCCGGGGCCAACGTCCTGACTTTC
TRBJ1-5 TRBV30 NA TRBD1 CAWSVGQGAVQPQHF TGTGCCTGGAGTGTAGGACAGGGGGCCGTTCAGCCCCAGCATTTT
TRBJ1-4 TRBV19 NA NA CASRFSTNEKLFF TGTGCCAGTAGGTTCTCTACTAATGAAAAACTGTTTTTT
TRBJ2-3 TRBV4-1 NA TRBD2 CASSLSGDSTDTQYF TGCGCCAGCAGCCTTAGCGGGGATAGCACAGATACGCAGTATTTT
TRBJ2-7 TRBV5-1 NA NA CASSPGRGGNEQYF TGCGCCAGCAGCCCTGGACGGGGCGGGAACGAGCAGTACTTC
TRBJ1-3 TRBV5-8 once NA CASSLIAAPSGNTIYF TGTGCCAGCAGCTTGATTGCAGCGCCTTCTGGAAACACCATATATTTT
TRBJ2-3 TRBV5-1 NA TRBD1 CASSLGQGSTDTQYF TGCGCCAGCAGCTTGGGACAGGGGAGTACAGATACGCAGTATTTT
TRBJ2-7 TRBV7-3 NA TRBD2 CASSLALSGRAFLLTYEQYF TGTGCCAGCAGCTTAGCATTAAGCGGGAGGGCCTTTCTCCTTACCTACGAGCAGTACTTC
TRBJ2-1 TRBV28 NA TRBD1 CASSGAPGQGARGQFF TGTGCCAGCAGTGGGGCTCCGGGACAGGGGGCTAGGGGGCAGTTCTTC
TRBJ1-1 TRBV6-5 NA NA CASSYGVTGEAFF TGTGCCAGCAGTTACGGGGTCACAGGTGAAGCTTTCTTT
TRBJ1-2 TRBV30 once TRBD1 CAWRGQGYYGYTF TGTGCCTGGAGAGGACAGGGGTACTATGGCTACACCTTC
TRBJ2-7 TRBV28 few NA CASSSLTNEQYF TGTGCCAGCAGTTCACTAACCAACGAGCAGTACTTC
TRBJ2-2 TRBV28 NA NA CASSLRNTGELFF TGTGCCAGCAGTTTACGTAACACCGGGGAGCTGTTTTTT
TRBJ2-7 TRBV7-2 NA NA CASSRLWPSYEQYF TGTGCCAGCAGCCGACTCTGGCCTTCCTACGAGCAGTACTTC
TRBJ1-4 TRBV5-3 NA NA CARSKRHVTDEKLFF TGTGCCAGAAGCAAACGACACGTCACGGATGAAAAACTGTTTTTT
TRBJ2-1 TRBV9 NA NA CASSVGLGPTDNEQFF TGTGCCAGCAGCGTAGGGTTGGGTCCTACCGACAATGAGCAGTTCTTC
TRBJ1-4 TRBV6-1 NA NA CASSERERGEKLFF TGTGCCAGCAGTGAAAGGGAGAGAGGGGAAAAACTGTTTTTT
TRBJ2-3 TRBV6-1 NA TRBD2 CASRPSGGGTDTQYF TGTGCCAGCAGACCTAGCGGGGGAGGCACAGATACGCAGTATTTT
TRBJ2-5 TRBV9 NA NA CASSVGGSRGETQYF TGTGCCAGCAGCGTAGGTGGGAGCAGAGGAGAGACCCAGTACTTC
TRBJ1-5 TRBV30 NA NA CAWSVVSGQNQPQHF TGTGCCTGGAGTGTAGTTTCGGGCCAAAATCAGCCCCAGCATTTT
TRBJ1-5 TRBV28 NA NA CASSSLYVNQPQHF TGTGCCAGCAGTTCACTATATGTAAATCAGCCCCAGCATTTT
TRBJ1-3 TRBV5-4 once NA CASSPISGSSPGNTIYF TGTGCCAGCAGCCCCATCAGTGGTAGCAGTCCTGGAAACACCATATATTTT
TRBJ2-3 TRBV6-1 NA NA CASSVEEGVPGTQYF TGTGCCAGCAGTGTAGAGGAAGGGGTACCTGGTACGCAGTATTTT
TRBJ2-7 TRBV9 NA TRBD1 CASSVGQGVYEQYF TGTGCCAGCAGCGTAGGACAGGGGGTCTACGAGCAGTACTTC
TRBJ2-3 TRBV5-6 NA TRBD1 CASRAWTGWADTQYF TGTGCCAGCAGAGCATGGACAGGGTGGGCAGATACGCAGTATTTT
TRBJ2-2 TRBV7-2 NA NA CASSRAAVGIGELFF TGTGCCAGCAGCCGCGCGGCAGTAGGTATCGGGGAGCTGTTTTTT
TRBJ2-1 TRBV7-9 NA NA CASSLRDRIYNEQFF TGTGCCAGCAGCTTACGAGACAGGATATACAATGAGCAGTTCTTC
TRBJ2-1 TRBV7-2 NA TRBD2 CTSSPRTSAYNEQFF TGTACCAGCAGCCCCCGGACTAGCGCATACAATGAGCAGTTCTTC
TRBJ2-7 TRBV4-2 NA NA CASSPSGRFYEQYF TGTGCCAGCAGCCCATCGGGACGGTTCTACGAGCAGTACTTC
TRBJ2-2 TRBV4-2 NA TRBD2 CASSQAVLAGTGELFF TGTGCCAGCAGCCAAGCGGTACTAGCGGGCACCGGGGAGCTGTTTTTT
TRBJ2-2 TRBV9 NA NA CASRDSNTGELFF TGTGCCAGCAGGGACTCCAACACCGGGGAGCTGTTTTTT
TRBJ2-7 TRBV10-3 once TRBD2 CAISESASSGYEQYF TGTGCCATCAGTGAGTCTGCCTCTAGCGGGTACGAGCAGTACTTC
TRBJ2-7 TRBV6-5 NA TRBD2 CASSPAGTSGYEQYF TGTGCCAGCAGCCCGGCCGGGACTAGCGGATACGAGCAGTACTTC